What follows are 14 T cell receptor beta chains derived from one specimen sequenced in a study of T-cell reconstitution after alpha-beta-depleted transplantation in children. Unique molecular identifiers were used in preparing the TCRbeta library. TCRdb itself ran the PCR reads through MiXCR, one entry per CDR3 protein. Here the sample spans about 76,000 distinct CDR3 sequences, around an eighth being singletons. Sequencing was performed on PBMCs, mostly from graft donor cells, taken 180 days after TCRalphabeta/CD19-depleted stem cell transplant. All receptors derive from a male patient aged 2-10 years who had a stem cell transplant for acute lymphoblastic leukemia, so the T cells may come from the graft donor.

This clonotype appeared many times. The chain has TRBV7-6 and TRBJ2-7, with 9 bases identical to TRBD1. The J segment lost 4 bases and the V segment lost 5 bases, leaving 9 bases of the junction unmatched. The CDR3 runs 15 residues. Germline V gives CDR1 SGHVS, CDR2 FNYEAQ. The CDR3 sequence: CASSDGPGQGYEQYF. The CDR3 region has the DNA TGTGCCAGCAGCGATGGCCCGGGACAGGGTTACGAGCAGTACTTC.

The table lists this clonotype with a few counts. The chain is built from TRBV19 and TRBJ2-2; D not resolved. Germline CDR1 and CDR2: LNHDA and SQIVND (reference sequence). Deletions cut 0 bases from V and 7 bases from J, with 9 bases between. This CDR3 region has 14 residues. Written as DNA, the CDR3 is TGTGCCAGTAGTATAGATCATAATCTCGGGGAGCTGTTTTTT. It translates to CASSIDHNLGELFF.

This clonotype occurred a few times. The chain links TRBV5-1 to TRBJ2-7; D unclear. Germline CDR1 and CDR2: SGHRS and YFSETQ. The CDR3 sequence is 16 residues long. Trimming shortened V by 0 bases and J by 3 bases, and 16 bases separated the two germline ends. The CDR3 loop reads CASSLGSYKARYEQYF. The CDR3 DNA follows: TGCGCCAGCAGCTTGGGATCTTATAAGGCGCGCTACGAGCAGTACTTC. The entire variable domain, with the rest obtained from reference TRBV5-1 and TRBJ2-7, is as follows: KAGVTQTPRYLIKTRGQQVTLSCSPISGHRSVSWYQQTPGQGLQFLFEYFSETQRNKGNFPGRFSGRQFSNSRSEMNVSTLELGDSALYLCASSLGSYKARYEQYFGPGTRLTVT.

With regard to this clonotype: This sequence may be a read error, since a much larger clone differs from it by one base. V usage is TRBV15 and J usage is TRBJ1-4; 7 bases match TRBD1. Germline V gene data show CDR1 as LNHNV and CDR2 as YYDKDF (reference sequence). This CDR3 is 17 amino acids long. V gave up 1 base and J gave up 6 bases; unmatched junction bases: 11. The CDR3 nucleotides read TGTGCCACCAGCAGAGGGGGACCAAACAGGGGAGATGAAAAACTGTTTTTT. This translates into CATSRGGPNRGDEKLFF.

The V call is TRBV5-4, the J call TRBJ1-5, with TRBD1 matching 10 bases. Germline V gives CDR1 SGHNT, CDR2 YYREEE (reference sequence). V shed 3 bases, J shed 8 bases, and the junction held 2 bases outside the gene matches. The CDR3 length is 13 residues. CDR3 DNA: TGTGCCAGCAGCTGGGGACAGGGGAAGCCCCAGCATTTT. This sequence encodes CASSWGQGKPQHF. The full variable domain, rest sourced from reference TRBV5-4 and TRBJ1-5, is ETGVTQSPTHLIKTRGQQVTLRCSSQSGHNTVSWYQQALGQGPQFIFQYYREEENGRGNFPPRFSGLQFPNYSSELNVNALELDDSALYLCASSWGQGKPQHFGDGTRLSIL.

This clonotype occurred many times. The chain combines TRBV6-5 with TRBJ1-6, with D possibly TRBD1 on 5 matching bases. CDR1 is MNHEY, CDR2 SVGAGI, per germline. Trimming removed 1 base at V and 8 bases at J, with 12 bases between. The CDR3 loop spans 15 amino acids. The CDR3 DNA is TGTGCCAGCAGTTACTACGGGGGGAATGATTCACCCCTCCACTTT. Residues: CASSYYGGNDSPLHF.

There are a few counts of this clonotype. The chain couples TRBV24-1 to TRBJ2-5; TRBD2 matches at 12 bases. This CDR3 is built from 15 residues. J gave up 2 bases and V 5 bases, and 2 bases lay outside the gene matches. From germline, CDR1 is KGHDR and CDR2 SFDVKD. DNA for the CDR3: TGTGCCACCAGTGTTGGGACTAGCGGGCAAGAGACCCAGTACTTC. Its protein is CATSVGTSGQETQYF.

This clonotype was recorded a few times. The V gene is TRBV7-6, the J gene TRBJ2-5, with D possibly TRBD1 on 5 matching bases. The V gene lost 5 bases and the J gene lost 4 bases, with 11 bases spanning the gap. This CDR3 spans 13 amino acids. CDR1 is SGHVS, CDR2 FNYEAQ, per germline. The CDR3 spells CASSPGWGETQYF. Written as DNA, the CDR3 is TGTGCCAGCAGCCCAGGGTGGGGAGAGACCCAGTACTTC.

The table lists this clonotype with many counts. The CDR3 here is CASSLPLADTQYF. The CDR3 DNA reads as TGTGCCAGCAGCCTACCTTTGGCAGATACGCAGTATTTT. The rearrangement links TRBV7-2 to TRBJ2-3; D remains unclear. The CDR3 loop spans 13 amino acids. The V and J ends lost 5 bases and 4 bases respectively, with 10 bases between them. Germline V gene lookup returns CDR1 SGHTA and CDR2 FQGNSA.

As to this clonotype: This may come from a read error, since a much larger clone is one base off. The final CDR3 position lacks the conserved phenylalanine or tryptophan, pointing to a likely read error. The chain combines TRBV10-1 with TRBJ2-7, with 7 positions matching TRBD1. J gave up 3 bases and V 3 bases, and 5 bases lay outside the gene matches. The length of the CDR3 is 14 residues. The germline V gene has CDR1 WNHNN and CDR2 SYGVQD (reference sequence). The CDR3 spells CASSDQGGGYEQYL. The DNA for the CDR3 is TGCGCCAGCAGTGATCAAGGGGGCGGCTACGAGCAGTACTTG.

The rearrangement links TRBV10-2 to TRBJ1-1, with a weak D call TRBD1 (5 bases). This CDR3 contains 14 residues. Per germline, CDR1 WSHSY and CDR2 SAAADI. Between the trimmed V and J ends, which lost 5 bases and 1 base, there was a span of 11 bases. This CDR3 is CASSKDKGNTEAFF. CDR3 DNA sequence: TGCGCCAGCAGTAAGGACAAGGGGAACACTGAAGCTTTCTTT.

This clonotype is classed as medium-sized (0.01 to 0.1%). The J gene is TRBJ2-7, the V gene TRBV5-6, with TRBD1 matching over 9 bases. CDR1 is SGHDT and CDR2 is YYEEEE in the germline V gene. V was clipped by 7 bases and J by 7 bases; unmatched bases: 12. The CDR3 has 14 amino acids. CDR3 bases: TGTGCCAGCCTCAGGGGACAGGGCCCTCGGGAGCAGTACTTC. Translated: CASLRGQGPREQYF.

This chain uses TRBV12-3 or TRBV12-4 with TRBJ2-3; TRBD2 matches 13 bases. This CDR3 is 15 amino acids long. With 6 bases clipped from V and 7 bases from J, the junction kept 7 bases outside the gene matches. The CDR3 nucleotides read TGTGCCAGCAGCCCACTAGCGGGAGGGCCATATACGCAGTATTTT. Protein product: CASSPLAGGPYTQYF.

There are many counts of this clonotype. V and J are TRBV5-1 and TRBJ2-4; D uncertain. Per the germline V gene, CDR1 is SGHRS and CDR2 is YFSETQ. The CDR3 loop spans 13 amino acids. The ends were cut back, 3 bases at V and 0 bases at J, with 4 bases in the middle. The CDR3 is CASSWTAKNIQYF. The CDR3 nucleotides are TGCGCCAGCAGCTGGACAGCCAAAAACATTCAGTACTTC.